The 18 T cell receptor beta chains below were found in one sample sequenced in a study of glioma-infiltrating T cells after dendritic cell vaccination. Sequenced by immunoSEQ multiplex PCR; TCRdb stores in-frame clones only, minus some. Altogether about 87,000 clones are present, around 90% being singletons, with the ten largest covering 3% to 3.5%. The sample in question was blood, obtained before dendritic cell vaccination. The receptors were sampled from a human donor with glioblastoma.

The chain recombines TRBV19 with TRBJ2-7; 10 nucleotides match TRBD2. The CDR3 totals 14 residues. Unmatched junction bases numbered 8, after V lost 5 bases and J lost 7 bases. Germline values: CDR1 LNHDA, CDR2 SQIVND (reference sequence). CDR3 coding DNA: TGTGCCAGTAGTCCTCTAGCGGGAGCAGGGGAGCAGTACTTC. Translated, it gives CASSPLAGAGEQYF.

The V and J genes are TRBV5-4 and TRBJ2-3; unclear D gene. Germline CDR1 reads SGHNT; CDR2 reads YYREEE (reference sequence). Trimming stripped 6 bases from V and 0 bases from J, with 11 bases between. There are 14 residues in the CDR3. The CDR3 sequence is CASKDGSSTDTQYF. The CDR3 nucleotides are TGTGCCAGCAAAGACGGGTCTAGCACAGATACGCAGTATTTT.

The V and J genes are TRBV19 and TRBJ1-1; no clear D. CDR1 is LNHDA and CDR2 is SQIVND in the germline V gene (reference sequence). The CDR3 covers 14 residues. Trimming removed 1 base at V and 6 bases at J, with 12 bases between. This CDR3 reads CASSIVSTIAEAFF. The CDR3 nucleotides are TGTGCCAGTAGTATAGTGTCGACAATCGCTGAAGCTTTCTTT.

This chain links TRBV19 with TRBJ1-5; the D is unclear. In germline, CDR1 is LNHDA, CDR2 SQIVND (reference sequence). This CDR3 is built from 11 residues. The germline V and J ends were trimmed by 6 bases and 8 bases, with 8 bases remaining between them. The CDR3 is CASRIGEPQHF. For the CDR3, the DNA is TGTGCCAGTAGGATCGGGGAGCCCCAGCATTTT.

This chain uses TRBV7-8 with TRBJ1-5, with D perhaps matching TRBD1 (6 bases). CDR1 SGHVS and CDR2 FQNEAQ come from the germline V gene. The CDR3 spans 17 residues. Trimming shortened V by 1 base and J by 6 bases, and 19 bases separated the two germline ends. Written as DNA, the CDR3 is TGTGCCAGCAGCTTAGAGGGGGGGGGCCCATTTACTCAGCCCCAGCATTTT. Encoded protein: CASSLEGGGPFTQPQHF.

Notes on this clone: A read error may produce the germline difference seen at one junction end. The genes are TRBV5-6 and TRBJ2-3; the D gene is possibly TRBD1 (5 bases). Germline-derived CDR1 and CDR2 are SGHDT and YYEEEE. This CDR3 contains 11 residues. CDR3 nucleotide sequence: TGTGCCAGCAGCTCGACAGTTACGCAGTATTTT. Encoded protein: CASSSTVTQYF.

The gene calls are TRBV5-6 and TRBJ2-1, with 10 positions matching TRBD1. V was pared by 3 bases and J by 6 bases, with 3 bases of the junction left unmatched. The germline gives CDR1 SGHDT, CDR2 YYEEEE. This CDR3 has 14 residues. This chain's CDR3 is CASSSGQGFNEQFF. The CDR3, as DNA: TGTGCCAGCAGCTCGGGACAGGGGTTCAATGAGCAGTTCTTC.

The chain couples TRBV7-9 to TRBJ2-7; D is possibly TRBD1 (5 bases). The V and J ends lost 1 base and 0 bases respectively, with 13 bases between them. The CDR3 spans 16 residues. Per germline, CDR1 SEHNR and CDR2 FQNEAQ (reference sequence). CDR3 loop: CASSLVTGAGSYEQYF. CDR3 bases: TGTGCCAGCAGCTTAGTCACTGGGGCTGGCTCCTACGAGCAGTACTTC.

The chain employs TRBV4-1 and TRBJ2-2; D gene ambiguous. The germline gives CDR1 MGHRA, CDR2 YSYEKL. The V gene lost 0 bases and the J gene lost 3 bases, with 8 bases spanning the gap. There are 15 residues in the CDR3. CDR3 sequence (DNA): TGCGCCAGCAGCCAAGAGGTCGGAGACACCGGGGAGCTGTTTTTT. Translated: CASSQEVGDTGELFF.

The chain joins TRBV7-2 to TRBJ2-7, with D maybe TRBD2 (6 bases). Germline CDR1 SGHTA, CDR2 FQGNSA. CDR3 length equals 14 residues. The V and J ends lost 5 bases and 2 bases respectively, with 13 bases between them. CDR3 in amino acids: CASSATSGAYEQYF. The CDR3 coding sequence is TGTGCCAGCAGCGCTACTTCGGGGGCCTACGAGCAGTACTTC.

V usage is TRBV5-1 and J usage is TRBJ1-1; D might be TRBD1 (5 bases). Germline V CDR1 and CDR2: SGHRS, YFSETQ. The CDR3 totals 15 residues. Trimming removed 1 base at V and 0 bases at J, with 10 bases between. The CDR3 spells CASSLFQGVNTEAFF. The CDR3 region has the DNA TGCGCCAGCAGCTTGTTTCAGGGTGTGAACACTGAAGCTTTCTTT.

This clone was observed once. The CDR3 sequence is CASSGGVETQYF. The CDR3 region has the DNA TGTGCCAGCAGCGGGGGGGTAGAGACCCAGTACTTC. V and J are TRBV5-6 and TRBJ2-5; the match to TRBD2 covers 7 bases. Germline V gives CDR1 SGHDT, CDR2 YYEEEE. The CDR3 totals 12 residues. Losses at the gene ends were 4 bases for V and 4 bases for J; bases not matched to a gene: 1.

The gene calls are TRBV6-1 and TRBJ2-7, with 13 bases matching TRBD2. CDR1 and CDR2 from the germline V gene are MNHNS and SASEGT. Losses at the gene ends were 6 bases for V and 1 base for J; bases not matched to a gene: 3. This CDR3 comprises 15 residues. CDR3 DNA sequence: TGTGCCAGCAGGCCGGGACTAGCGGGATCCTACGAGCAGTACTTC. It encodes CASRPGLAGSYEQYF.

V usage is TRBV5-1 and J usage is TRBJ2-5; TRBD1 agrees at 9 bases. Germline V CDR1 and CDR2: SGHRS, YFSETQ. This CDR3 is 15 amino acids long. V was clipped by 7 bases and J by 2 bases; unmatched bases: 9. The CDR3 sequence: CASQMGQGIQETQYF. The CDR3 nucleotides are TGCGCCAGCCAGATGGGACAGGGTATTCAAGAGACCCAGTACTTC.

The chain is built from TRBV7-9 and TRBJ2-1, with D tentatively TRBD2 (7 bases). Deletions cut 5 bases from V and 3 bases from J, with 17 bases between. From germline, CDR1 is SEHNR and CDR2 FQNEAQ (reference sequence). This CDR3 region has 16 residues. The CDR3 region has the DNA TGTGCCAGCAGCCTGTTGAGGGGGGGGTTCTACAATGAGCAGTTCTTC. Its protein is CASSLLRGGFYNEQFF.

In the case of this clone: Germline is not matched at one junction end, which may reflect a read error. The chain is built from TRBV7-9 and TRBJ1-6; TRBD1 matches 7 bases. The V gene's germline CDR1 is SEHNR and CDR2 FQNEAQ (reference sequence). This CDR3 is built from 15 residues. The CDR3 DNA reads TGTGCCAGCAGATTAGCCGGGACAGAGAATTCACCCCTCCACTTT. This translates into CASRLAGTENSPLHF.

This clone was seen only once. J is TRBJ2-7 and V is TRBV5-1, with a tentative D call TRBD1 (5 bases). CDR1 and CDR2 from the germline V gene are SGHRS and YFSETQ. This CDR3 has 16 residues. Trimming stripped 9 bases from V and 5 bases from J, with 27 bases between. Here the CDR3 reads CATRTDPGRYTDEQYF. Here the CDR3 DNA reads TGCGCCACGAGGACCGATCCAGGGCGGTACACTGACGAGCAGTACTTC.

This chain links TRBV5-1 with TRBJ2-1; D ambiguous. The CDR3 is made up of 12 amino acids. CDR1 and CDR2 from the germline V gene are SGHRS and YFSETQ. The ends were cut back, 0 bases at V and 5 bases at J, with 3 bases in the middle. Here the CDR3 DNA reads TGCGCCAGCAGCTTGGCTCACAATGAGCAGTTCTTC. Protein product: CASSLAHNEQFF.